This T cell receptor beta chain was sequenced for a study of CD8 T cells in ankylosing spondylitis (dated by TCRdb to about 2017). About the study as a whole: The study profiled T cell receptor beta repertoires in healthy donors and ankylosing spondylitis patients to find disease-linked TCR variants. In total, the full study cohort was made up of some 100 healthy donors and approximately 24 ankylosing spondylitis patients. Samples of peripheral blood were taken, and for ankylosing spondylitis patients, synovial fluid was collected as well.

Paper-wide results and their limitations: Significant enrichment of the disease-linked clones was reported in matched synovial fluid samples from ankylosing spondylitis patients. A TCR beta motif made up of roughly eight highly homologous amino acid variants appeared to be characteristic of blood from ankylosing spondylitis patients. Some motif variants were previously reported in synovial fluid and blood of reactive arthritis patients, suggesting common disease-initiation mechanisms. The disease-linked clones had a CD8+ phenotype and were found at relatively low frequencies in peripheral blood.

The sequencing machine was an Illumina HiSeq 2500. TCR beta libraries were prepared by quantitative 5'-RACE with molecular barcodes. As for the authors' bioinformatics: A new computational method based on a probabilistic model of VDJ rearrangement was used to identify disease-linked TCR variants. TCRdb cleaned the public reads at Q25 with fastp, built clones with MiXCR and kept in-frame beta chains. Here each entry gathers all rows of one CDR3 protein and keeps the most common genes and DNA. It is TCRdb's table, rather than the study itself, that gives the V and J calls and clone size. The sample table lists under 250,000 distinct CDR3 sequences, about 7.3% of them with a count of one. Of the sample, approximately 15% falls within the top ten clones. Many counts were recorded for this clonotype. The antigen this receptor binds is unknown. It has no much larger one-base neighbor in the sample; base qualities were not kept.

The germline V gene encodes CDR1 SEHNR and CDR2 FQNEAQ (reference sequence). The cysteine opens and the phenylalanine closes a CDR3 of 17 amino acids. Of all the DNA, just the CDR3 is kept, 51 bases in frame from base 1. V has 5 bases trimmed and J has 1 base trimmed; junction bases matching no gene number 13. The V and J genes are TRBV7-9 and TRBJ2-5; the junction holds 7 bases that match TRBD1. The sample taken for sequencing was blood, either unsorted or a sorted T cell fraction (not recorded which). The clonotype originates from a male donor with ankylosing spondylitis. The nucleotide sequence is TGTGCCAGCAGCGTACCAGGGACAGCTTATCCCCAAGAGACCCAGTACTTC. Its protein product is CASSVPGTAYPQETQYF.